This TCR beta chain was profiled in a study of control samples from healthy donors and cancer patients. Clones were read by immunoSEQ multiplex PCR, and TCRdb kept only the in-frame ones, dropping some. The table records about 92,000 clones, roughly four fifths of them present only once. Germline values: CDR1 LGHDT, CDR2 YNNKEL (reference sequence). The CDR3 totals 13 residues. The germline V and J ends were trimmed by 5 bases and 3 bases, with 11 bases remaining between them. J is TRBJ2-7 and V is TRBV3-1 (or the pseudogene TRBV3-2); the D gene is possibly TRBD1 (6 bases). The TCR sequence derives from a woman in her sixties or seventies in good health. The source material was blood. The CDR3 DNA reads TGTGCCAGCAGCTTCCGACAGGTCTACGAGCAGTACTTC. Encoded protein: CASSFRQVYEQYF.